This passage covers 31 T cell receptor beta chains from one sample sequenced in a study of shared clonotypes between healthy human individuals. The table came from immunoSEQ multiplex PCR; TCRdb's copy has only in-frame clones and leaves some out. Here the sample spans roughly 490,000 clones, 79% being singletons. Sequencing used PBMCs. Receptors were obtained from a woman aged 40 to 49 in good health. Some clones in this sample may be carry-over from other donors' samples.

The CDR3 DNA is TGTGCCAGCACCCCTACATGGGGAAACACTGAAGCTTTCTTT. As protein: CASTPTWGNTEAFF. The chain combines TRBV6-1 with TRBJ1-1; D uncertain. Deletions cut 7 bases from V and 2 bases from J, with 14 bases between. CDR3 size: 14 residues. Germline V gene sequence: CDR1 MNHNS, CDR2 SASEGT.

The chain links TRBV7-8 to TRBJ2-5, with unresolved D. CDR1 SGHVS and CDR2 FQNEAQ come from the germline V gene. Trimming cost V 5 bases and J 0 bases, with 19 bases left between them. CDR3 size: 17 residues. CDR3 residues: CASSQLGSGLYQETQYF. As DNA, the CDR3 is TGTGCCAGCAGCCAGTTGGGGTCGGGCCTGTACCAAGAGACCCAGTACTTC.

CDR3 nucleotide sequence: TGTGCCAGCTCGCCAGACTACCAAGGAGATACGCAGTATTTT. It yields the protein CASSPDYQGDTQYF. This chain links TRBV18 with TRBJ2-3; tentatively, D is TRBD2 (5 bases). V shed 6 bases and J shed 5 bases, with 15 bases lying between them. Germline values: CDR1 KGHSH, CDR2 LQKENI. The CDR3 totals 14 residues.

CDR3 region: CASSLVTGISTDTQYF. The CDR3 coding sequence is TGTGCCAGCAGCTTGGTTACAGGAATTAGCACAGATACGCAGTATTTT. This chain uses TRBV5-8 with TRBJ2-3, with TRBD1 as a possible D gene (5 bases). The CDR3 contains 16 residues. Germline V CDR1 and CDR2: SGHTS, YDEGEE. V was trimmed by 0 bases and J by 0 bases, leaving 11 bases between them.

The rearrangement joins TRBV18 to TRBJ2-5; the D gene is possibly TRBD2 (6 bases). V lost 1 base and J 2 bases, leaving 11 bases between the germline ends. The CDR3 sequence is 15 residues long. CDR1 KGHSH and CDR2 LQKENI come from the germline V gene. CDR3 loop: CASSPRSGFQETQYF. CDR3 sequence (DNA): TGTGCCAGCTCACCACGGAGCGGGTTTCAAGAGACCCAGTACTTC.

The CDR3 loop reads CASSRQRFGGQTDTQYF. As DNA, the CDR3 is TGTGCCAGCAGCCGACAAAGATTCGGGGGGCAAACAGATACGCAGTATTTT. V gene TRBV7-8 combines with J gene TRBJ2-3; weak D call: TRBD2 (7 bases). In germline, CDR1 is SGHVS, CDR2 FQNEAQ. Trimming took 5 bases from V and 3 from J, leaving 21 bases between them. This CDR3 spans 17 amino acids.

J is TRBJ2-1 and V is TRBV14; D gene ambiguous. The germline gives CDR1 SGHDN, CDR2 FVKESK. This CDR3 is built from 12 residues. V was cut by 4 bases and J by 11 bases, with 12 bases left in between. The CDR3 here is CASSPARAQQFF. In nucleotides, the CDR3 is TGTGCCAGCAGCCCAGCCCGGGCCCAGCAGTTCTTC.

This clone has a count of ten or more. The chain is built from TRBV28 and TRBJ2-1, with a possible D match to TRBD2 (6 bases). CDR1 and CDR2 (germline): MDHEN, SYDVKM. This CDR3 spans 14 amino acids. V gave up 7 bases and J gave up 9 bases, with 19 bases separating them. CDR3 in amino acids: CASTLGEDIGEQFF. CDR3 nucleotides: TGTGCCAGCACCTTGGGGGAGGACATAGGTGAGCAGTTCTTC.

This clone was seen a handful of times. The CDR3 sequence is CASSRDAGRVEEQYF. Here the CDR3 DNA reads TGTGCCAGCAGCCGTGACGCGGGCCGCGTCGAGGAGCAGTACTTC. The chain combines TRBV5-4 with TRBJ2-7, with a weak D call TRBD2 (5 bases). V was trimmed by 4 bases and J by 7 bases, leaving 21 bases between them. The CDR3 consists of 15 residues. The germline CDR1 and CDR2 sequences are SGHNT and YYREEE (reference sequence).

DNA for the CDR3: TGTGCCAGCAGTGAAAGTTTCGGGCTAGTCTACGAGCAGTACTTC. This sequence encodes CASSESFGLVYEQYF. The rearrangement joins TRBV6-1 to TRBJ2-7, with D unresolved. Looked up from germline, CDR1 is MNHNS and CDR2 is SASEGT. The CDR3 has 15 residues. The ends were cut back, 2 bases at V and 3 bases at J, with 14 bases in the middle.

This rearrangement joins TRBV6-5 to TRBJ2-7; 9 bases align to TRBD2. J lost 2 bases, V lost 10 bases, and 12 bases had no gene match. Germline lookup yields CDR1 MNHEY and CDR2 SVGAGI. The CDR3 length is 15 residues. The CDR3 nucleotides are TGTGCCATCAGAACCGGGACTAGCAACACCTACGAGCAGTACTTC. Its protein product is CAIRTGTSNTYEQYF.

This clone was seen only once. One junction end does not reproduce the germline sequence, and a read error may be involved. The chain joins TRBV30 to TRBJ2-7; unclear D gene. Germline V gene sequence: CDR1 GTSNPN, CDR2 SVGIG (reference sequence). This CDR3 spans 11 amino acids. The CDR3 reads CAWIEYGLAKF. The CDR3 region has the DNA TGTGCCTGGATAGAGTATGGGTTGGCCAAATTC.

This clone appeared a few times. This specimen includes other DNA sequences encoding the same CDR3. The CDR3 DNA reads TGCAGCGTTGGGCAAAGCTCTGGAAACACCATATATTTT. Amino acids: CSVGQSSGNTIYF. The rearrangement joins TRBV29-1 to TRBJ1-3; unclear D gene. The CDR3 has 13 residues. Germline V lookup: CDR1 SQVTM, CDR2 ANQGSEA. V was clipped by 4 bases and J by 0 bases, with 7 bases between them.

This rearrangement joins TRBV4-3 to TRBJ1-2, with D unclear. The germline CDR1 and CDR2 sequences are LGHNA and YSLEER. The CDR3 has 17 amino acids. The V end lost 0 bases, the J end lost 4 bases, and 18 bases lay between the germline ends. CDR3 DNA: TGCGCCAGCAGCCAAGATTTCGACAATCTGAGAGGCTATGGCTACACCTTC. Protein: CASSQDFDNLRGYGYTF.

The chain joins TRBV6-6 to TRBJ2-1; 8 bases match TRBD1. Unmatched junction bases numbered 7, after V lost 6 bases and J lost 3 bases. Germline lookup yields CDR1 MNHNY and CDR2 SVGAGI (reference sequence). The CDR3 spans 15 residues. This chain's CDR3 is CASSLQGGFYNEQFF. CDR3 nucleotides: TGTGCCAGCAGCTTACAGGGGGGCTTCTACAATGAGCAGTTCTTC.

The V gene is TRBV28, the J gene TRBJ1-1; perhaps TRBD1 as D (5 bases). Germline lookup yields CDR1 MDHEN and CDR2 SYDVKM. The CDR3 is 15 residues long. Trimming pared 3 bases from V and 2 bases from J, leaving 13 bases between. The CDR3 bases are TGTGCCAGCAGTTTTCCTACTCAGGGAAACACTGAAGCTTTCTTT. Its protein product is CASSFPTQGNTEAFF. Variable domain in full (rest from reference TRBV28 and TRBJ1-1): DVKVTQSSRYLVKRTGEKVFLECVQDMDHENMFWYRQDPGLGLRLIYFSYDVKMKEKGDIPEGYSVSREKKERFSLILESASTNQTSMYLCASSFPTQGNTEAFFGQGTRLTVV.

V is TRBV2 and J is TRBJ1-5; D is perhaps TRBD1 (5 bases). From germline, CDR1 is SNHLY and CDR2 FYNNEI. V was trimmed by 11 bases and J by 2 bases, leaving 16 bases between them. The CDR3 covers 14 residues. The CDR3 protein is CAVKGREGNQPQHF. In DNA, the CDR3 is TGTGCCGTCAAGGGACGGGAGGGCAATCAGCCCCAGCATTTT.

CDR3 protein: CASSRQGAGNTEAFF. Written as DNA, the CDR3 is TGTGCCAGCAGCCGACAGGGGGCGGGGAACACTGAAGCTTTCTTT. The V call is TRBV7-2, the J call TRBJ1-1; 10 positions match TRBD1. Germline loops: CDR1 SGHTA, CDR2 FQGNSA. Losses at the gene ends were 5 bases for V and 1 base for J; bases not matched to a gene: 4. CDR3 length: 15 residues.

The rearrangement uses TRBV10-2 and TRBJ2-2, with 13 bases aligning to TRBD2. The CDR3 spans 14 residues. Germline CDR1 is WSHSY and CDR2 is SAAADI. J gave up 8 bases and V 9 bases, and 6 bases lay outside the gene matches. The CDR3 nucleotides read TGCGCCAGTAGACTAGCGGGAGGCCCTGGGGAGCTGTTTTTT. Residues: CASRLAGGPGELFF.

The CDR3 protein is CASSASGGRNSGNTIYF. In nucleotides, the CDR3 is TGTGCCAGCAGCGCCTCGGGGGGGCGCAACTCTGGAAACACCATATATTTT. The chain combines TRBV9 with TRBJ1-3; a weak D match, TRBD1 (6 bases). Between the trimmed V and J ends, which lost 3 bases and 0 bases, there was a span of 16 bases. The CDR3 extends over 17 amino acids. CDR1 and CDR2 from the germline V gene are SGDLS and YYNGEE. Together with reference TRBV9 and TRBJ1-3, the CDR3 gives the full variable domain: DSGVTQTPKHLITATGQRVTLRCSPRSGDLSVYWYQQSLDQGLQFLIQYYNGEERAKGNILERFSAQQFPDLHSELNLSSLELGDSALYFCASSASGGRNSGNTIYFGEGSWLTVV.

The rearrangement joins TRBV7-9 to TRBJ2-7, with D perhaps assigned TRBD1 or TRBD2 (5 bases each). Germline V lookup: CDR1 SEHNR, CDR2 FQNEAQ (reference sequence). Trimming pared 4 bases from V and 6 bases from J, leaving 16 bases between. This CDR3 has 14 amino acids. The CDR3, as DNA: TGTGCCAGCAGCTCCCGGGACGGAGGCTCCGAGCAGTACTTC. Amino acids: CASSSRDGGSEQYF.

The table lists this clone with many counts. The chain uses TRBV28 and TRBJ1-3; D uncertain. V gave up 2 bases and J gave up 4 bases, with 15 bases separating them. Germline CDR1 and CDR2: MDHEN and SYDVKM. This CDR3 is built from 16 residues. CDR3 amino acids: CASSLRLLVGGNTIYF. The CDR3 region has the DNA TGTGCCAGCAGTTTAAGGTTATTGGTCGGCGGAAACACCATATATTTT.

CDR3 in DNA: TGTGCCTGGAGTAGGAAAGGGATGGAAGGCGGCTACACCTTC. This codes for CAWSRKGMEGGYTF. V and J are TRBV30 and TRBJ1-2; unclear D gene. CDR1 GTSNPN and CDR2 SVGIG come from the germline V gene (reference sequence). V lost 2 bases and J 8 bases, leaving 18 bases between the germline ends. The CDR3 sequence is 14 residues long.

The chain carries TRBV19 and TRBJ2-7; D possibly corresponds to TRBD1 (6 bases). The germline V and J ends were trimmed by 7 bases and 4 bases, with 11 bases remaining between them. CDR3 length equals 12 residues. CDR1 and CDR2 from the germline V gene are LNHDA and SQIVND (reference sequence). The chain's CDR3 is CASKGRGYEQYF. In DNA form, the CDR3 reads TGTGCCAGTAAGGGCAGGGGTTACGAGCAGTACTTC.

This clone was observed at least ten times. This chain links TRBV4-1 with TRBJ1-1, with 7 bases aligning to TRBD1. V lost 0 bases, J lost 5 bases, and 9 bases stayed unmatched. The germline V gene has CDR1 MGHRA and CDR2 YSYEKL. The CDR3 loop spans 16 amino acids. The CDR3 nucleotides read TGCGCCAGCAGCCAAGATAAGCGCCAGGGGGGGACTGAAGCTTTCTTT. The encoded protein is CASSQDKRQGGTEAFF.

The chain recombines TRBV7-9 with TRBJ1-2; D is unclear. The CDR3 is made up of 15 amino acids. Trimming left V 5 bases short and J 4 bases short, with 17 bases between. Per germline, CDR1 SEHNR and CDR2 FQNEAQ (reference sequence). The CDR3 loop is CASSATHGKTYGYTF. For the CDR3, the DNA is TGTGCCAGCAGCGCAACCCATGGAAAGACCTATGGCTACACCTTC.

This clone is a singleton in its sample. The chain employs TRBV7-9 and TRBJ2-1, with D perhaps TRBD1 (5 bases). The CDR3 is 16 amino acids. V shed 1 base and J shed 5 bases, with 15 bases lying between them. CDR1 is SEHNR, CDR2 FQNEAQ, per germline (reference sequence). The CDR3 coding sequence is TGTGCCAGCAGCTTAGTAGGGGCCCAAGACAACAATGAGCAGTTCTTC. It encodes CASSLVGAQDNNEQFF.

This sequence joins TRBV28 and TRBJ2-5; a weak D match, TRBD1 (6 bases). This CDR3 has 13 residues. Germline V gene data show CDR1 as MDHEN and CDR2 as SYDVKM. Trimming removed 6 bases from V and 2 bases from J, with 10 bases in between. CDR3 DNA sequence: TGTGCCAGCAGGATACAGGGACAAGAGACCCAGTACTTC. Amino acid sequence: CASRIQGQETQYF.

V gene TRBV13 combines with J gene TRBJ2-3; 10 nucleotides agree with TRBD2. Germline-derived CDR1 and CDR2 are PRHDT and FYEKMQ (reference sequence). V was pared by 5 bases and J by 3 bases, with 11 bases of the junction left unmatched. The CDR3 runs 17 residues. The CDR3 DNA reads TGTGCCAGCAGCCTTCCGTCTAGCGGGAGCCCGACAGATACGCAGTATTTT. The encoded protein is CASSLPSSGSPTDTQYF.

The rearrangement joins TRBV5-1 to TRBJ1-4; TRBD1 aligns across 12 bases. The CDR3 runs 18 residues. V shed 4 bases, J shed 2 bases, and the junction held 9 bases outside the gene matches. Germline CDR1 reads SGHRS; CDR2 reads YFSETQ. CDR3 sequence reads: CASSGWDRGLGTNEKLFF. Here the CDR3 DNA reads TGCGCCAGCAGCGGTTGGGACAGGGGGCTCGGCACTAATGAAAAACTGTTTTTT.

The V and J genes are TRBV7-9 and TRBJ2-5; 7 bases match TRBD2. CDR3 length: 13 residues. Germline assignment: CDR1 SEHNR and CDR2 FQNEAQ (reference sequence). Trimming cost V 5 bases and J 3 bases; bases outside gene matches: 3. The CDR3 loop reads CASSPLAEETQYF. The CDR3 region has the DNA TGTGCCAGCAGCCCGCTAGCGGAAGAGACCCAGTACTTC.